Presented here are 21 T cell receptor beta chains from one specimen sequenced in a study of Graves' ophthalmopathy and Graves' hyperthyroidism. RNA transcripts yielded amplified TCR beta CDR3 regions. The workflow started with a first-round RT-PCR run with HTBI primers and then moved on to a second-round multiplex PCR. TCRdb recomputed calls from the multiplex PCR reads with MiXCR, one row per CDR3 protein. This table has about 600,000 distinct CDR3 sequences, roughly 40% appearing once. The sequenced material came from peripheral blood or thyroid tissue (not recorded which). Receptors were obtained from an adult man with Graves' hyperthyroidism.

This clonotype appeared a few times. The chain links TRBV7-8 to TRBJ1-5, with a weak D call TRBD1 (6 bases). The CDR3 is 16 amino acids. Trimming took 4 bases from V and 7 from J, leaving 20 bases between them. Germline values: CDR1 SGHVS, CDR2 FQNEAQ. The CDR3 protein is CASSSSGGKGGQPQHF. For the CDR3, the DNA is TGTGCCAGCAGCTCCTCTGGGGGAAAAGGGGGGCAGCCCCAGCATTTT.

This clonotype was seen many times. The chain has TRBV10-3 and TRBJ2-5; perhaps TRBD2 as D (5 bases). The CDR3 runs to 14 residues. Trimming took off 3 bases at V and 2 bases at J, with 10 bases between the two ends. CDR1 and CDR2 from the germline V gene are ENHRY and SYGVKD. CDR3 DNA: TGTGCCATCAGTGACATAACGGGGCAAGAGACCCAGTACTTC. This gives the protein CAISDITGQETQYF.

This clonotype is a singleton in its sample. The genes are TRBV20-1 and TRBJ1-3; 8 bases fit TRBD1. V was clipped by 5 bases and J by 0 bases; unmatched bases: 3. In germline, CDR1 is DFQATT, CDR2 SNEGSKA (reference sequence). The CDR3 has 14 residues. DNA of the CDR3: TGCAGTGCTGGCACAGGGGGCTCTGGAAACACCATATATTTT. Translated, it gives CSAGTGGSGNTIYF.

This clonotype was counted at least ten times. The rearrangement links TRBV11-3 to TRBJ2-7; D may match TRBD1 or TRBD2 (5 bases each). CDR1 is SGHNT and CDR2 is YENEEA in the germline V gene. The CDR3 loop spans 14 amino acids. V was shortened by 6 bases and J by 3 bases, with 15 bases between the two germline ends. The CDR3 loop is CASSLPLGDYEQYF. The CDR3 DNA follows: TGTGCCAGCAGTCTCCCTTTGGGGGACTACGAGCAGTACTTC.

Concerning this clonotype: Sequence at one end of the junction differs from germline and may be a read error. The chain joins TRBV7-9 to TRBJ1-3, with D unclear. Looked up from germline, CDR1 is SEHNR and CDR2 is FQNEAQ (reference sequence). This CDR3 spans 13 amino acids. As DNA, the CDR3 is TGTACCAGCAGCTTCGGTTCCGGAAACACCATATATTTT. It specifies CTSSFGSGNTIYF. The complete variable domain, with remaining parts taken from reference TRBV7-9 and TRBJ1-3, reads DTGVSQNPRHKITKRGQNVTFRCDPISEHNRLYWYRQTLGQGPEFLTYFQNEAQLEKSRLLSDRFSAERPKGSFSTLEIQRTEQGDSAMYLCTSSFGSGNTIYFGEGSWLTVV.

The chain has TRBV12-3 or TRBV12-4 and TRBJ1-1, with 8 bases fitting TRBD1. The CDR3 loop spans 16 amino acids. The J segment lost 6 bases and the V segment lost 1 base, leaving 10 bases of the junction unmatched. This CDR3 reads CASSLVLGRGRPEAFF. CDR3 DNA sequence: TGTGCCAGCAGTTTAGTGTTGGGCAGGGGGCGACCTGAAGCTTTCTTT.

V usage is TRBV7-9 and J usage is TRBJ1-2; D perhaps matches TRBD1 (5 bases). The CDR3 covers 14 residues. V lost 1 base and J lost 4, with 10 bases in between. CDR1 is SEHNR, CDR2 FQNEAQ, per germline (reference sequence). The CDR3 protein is CASSLERQGYGYTF. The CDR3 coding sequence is TGTGCCAGCAGCTTAGAAAGGCAGGGCTATGGCTACACCTTC.

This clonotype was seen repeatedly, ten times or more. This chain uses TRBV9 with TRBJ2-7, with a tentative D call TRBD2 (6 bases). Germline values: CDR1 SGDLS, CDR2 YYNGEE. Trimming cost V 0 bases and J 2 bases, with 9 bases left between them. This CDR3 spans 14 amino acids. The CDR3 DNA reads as TGTGCCAGCAGCGTAGCTGGCGGGACCTACGAGCAGTACTTC. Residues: CASSVAGGTYEQYF.

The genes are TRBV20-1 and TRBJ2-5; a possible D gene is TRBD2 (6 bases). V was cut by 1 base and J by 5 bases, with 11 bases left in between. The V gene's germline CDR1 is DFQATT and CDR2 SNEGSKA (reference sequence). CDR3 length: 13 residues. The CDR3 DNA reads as TGCAGTGCTAGAGCTCTTAGCGGCGAGACCCAGTACTTC. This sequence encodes CSARALSGETQYF.

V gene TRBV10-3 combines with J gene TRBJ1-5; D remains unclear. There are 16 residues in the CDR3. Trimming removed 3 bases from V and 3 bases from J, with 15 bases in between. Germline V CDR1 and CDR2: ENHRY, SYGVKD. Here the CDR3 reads CAISDPGLMINQPQHF. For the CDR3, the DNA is TGTGCCATCAGTGACCCCGGGCTCATGATCAATCAGCCCCAGCATTTT.

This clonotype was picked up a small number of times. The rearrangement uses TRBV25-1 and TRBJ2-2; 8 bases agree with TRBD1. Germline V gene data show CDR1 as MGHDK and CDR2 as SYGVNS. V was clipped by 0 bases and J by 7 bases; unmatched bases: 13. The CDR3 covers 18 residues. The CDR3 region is CASSEYIGGDRRDGELFF. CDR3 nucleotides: TGTGCCAGCAGTGAATACATAGGCGGGGACAGGAGGGACGGGGAGCTGTTTTTT.

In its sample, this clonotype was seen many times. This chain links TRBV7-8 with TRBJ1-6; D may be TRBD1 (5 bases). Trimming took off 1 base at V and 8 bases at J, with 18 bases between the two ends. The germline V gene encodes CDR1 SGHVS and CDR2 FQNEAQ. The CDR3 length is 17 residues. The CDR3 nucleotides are TGTGCCAGCAGCTTAGGGGTTAGAGGGGCAGGTCATTCACCCCTCCACTTT. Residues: CASSLGVRGAGHSPLHF.

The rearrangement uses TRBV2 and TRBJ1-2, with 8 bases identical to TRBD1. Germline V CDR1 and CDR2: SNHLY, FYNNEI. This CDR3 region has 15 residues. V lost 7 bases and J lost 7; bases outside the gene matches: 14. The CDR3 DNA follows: TGTGCCAGCAACCCGTGGACAGGGAAGGCGGTTGGCTACACCTTC. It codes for CASNPWTGKAVGYTF.

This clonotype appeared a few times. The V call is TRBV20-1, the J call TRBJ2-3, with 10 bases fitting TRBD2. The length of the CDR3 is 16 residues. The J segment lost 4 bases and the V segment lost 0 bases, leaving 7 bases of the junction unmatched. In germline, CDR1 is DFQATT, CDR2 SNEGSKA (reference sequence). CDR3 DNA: TGCAGTGCTAGAGATCACGCTAGCGGGAGCGCAGATACGCAGTATTTT. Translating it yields CSARDHASGSADTQYF.

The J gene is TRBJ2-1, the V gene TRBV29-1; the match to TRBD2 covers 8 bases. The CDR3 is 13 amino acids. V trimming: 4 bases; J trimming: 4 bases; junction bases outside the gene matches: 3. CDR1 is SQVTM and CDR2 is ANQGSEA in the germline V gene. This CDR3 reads CSVGAGAYNEQFF. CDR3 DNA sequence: TGCAGCGTTGGAGCGGGGGCTTACAATGAGCAGTTCTTC.

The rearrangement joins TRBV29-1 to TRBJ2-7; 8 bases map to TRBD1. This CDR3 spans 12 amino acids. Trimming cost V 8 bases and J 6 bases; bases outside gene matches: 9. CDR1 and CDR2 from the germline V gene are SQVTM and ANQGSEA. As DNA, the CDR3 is TGCAGCTTAGATAACAGGGGGGTCGAGCAGTACTTC. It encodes CSLDNRGVEQYF.

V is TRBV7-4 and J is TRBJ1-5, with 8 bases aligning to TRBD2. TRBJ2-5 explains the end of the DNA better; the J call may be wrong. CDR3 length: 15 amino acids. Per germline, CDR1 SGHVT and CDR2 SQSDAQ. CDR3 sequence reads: CASSTGRTSNQPQYF. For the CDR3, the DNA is TGTGCCAGCAGCACAGGACGGACTAGCAATCAGCCCCAGTACTTC.

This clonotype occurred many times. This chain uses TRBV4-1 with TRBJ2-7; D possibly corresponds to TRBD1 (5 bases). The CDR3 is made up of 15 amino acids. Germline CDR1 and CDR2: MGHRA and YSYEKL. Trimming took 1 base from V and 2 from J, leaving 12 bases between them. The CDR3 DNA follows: TGCGCCAGCAGCCAAGTGACAGAGAGAACCTACGAGCAGTACTTC. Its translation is CASSQVTERTYEQYF.

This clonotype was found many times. The DNA for the CDR3 is TGTGCCAGCAGTCCGCCGGGACTAGCGGGAGGTCGCTCCTACGAGCAGTACTTC. This codes for CASSPPGLAGGRSYEQYF. V and J are TRBV7-9 and TRBJ2-7; 15 bases agree with TRBD2. Germline lookup yields CDR1 SEHNR and CDR2 FQNEAQ (reference sequence). The J segment lost 0 bases and the V segment lost 6 bases, leaving 9 bases of the junction unmatched. This CDR3 contains 18 residues.

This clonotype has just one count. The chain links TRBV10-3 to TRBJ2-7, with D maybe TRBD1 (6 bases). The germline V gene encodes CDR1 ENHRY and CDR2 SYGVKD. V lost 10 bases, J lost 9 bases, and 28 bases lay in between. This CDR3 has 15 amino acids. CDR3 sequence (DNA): TGTGCCAGCAGGGGTGCCGGGGTTGGTAGTTCGGGGCAGTACTTC. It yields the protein CASRGAGVGSSGQYF.

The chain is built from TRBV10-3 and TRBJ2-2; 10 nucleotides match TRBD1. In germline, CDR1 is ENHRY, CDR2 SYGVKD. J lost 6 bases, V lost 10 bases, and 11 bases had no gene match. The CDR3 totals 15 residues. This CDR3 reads CASAIRDRGAGELFF. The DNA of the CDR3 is TGTGCCAGCGCCATCCGGGACAGGGGAGCCGGGGAGCTGTTTTTT.